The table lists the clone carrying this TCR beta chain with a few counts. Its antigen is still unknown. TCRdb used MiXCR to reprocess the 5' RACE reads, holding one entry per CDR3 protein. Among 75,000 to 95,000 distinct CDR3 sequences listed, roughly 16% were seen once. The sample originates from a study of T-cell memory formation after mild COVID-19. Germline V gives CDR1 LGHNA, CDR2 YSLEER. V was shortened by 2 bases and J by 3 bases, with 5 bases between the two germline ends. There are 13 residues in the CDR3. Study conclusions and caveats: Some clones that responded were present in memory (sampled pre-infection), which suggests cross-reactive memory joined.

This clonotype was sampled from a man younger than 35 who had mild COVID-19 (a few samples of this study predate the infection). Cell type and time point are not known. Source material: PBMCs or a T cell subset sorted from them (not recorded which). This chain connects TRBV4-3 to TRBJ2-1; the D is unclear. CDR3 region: CASSQQHYNEQFF. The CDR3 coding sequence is TGCGCCAGCAGCCAACAGCACTACAATGAGCAGTTCTTC.